The 30 T cell receptor beta chains in this list originate from one sample, sequenced in a study of STAT3 mutations in large granular lymphocyte leukemia. Whole-study results and caveats: Every T-LGLL patient had at least one immunodominant TCRbeta clonotype.

These receptors' antigens are unknown. Profiling relied on immunoSEQ multiplex PCR, and the TCRdb table lists in-frame clones only, not all of them. The sample lists almost 25,000 clones, 94% occurring once. The sample was peripheral blood mononuclear cells. The receptor source for this set is a man aged 40-49 years with T-cell large granular lymphocyte leukemia. Some clones in this sample may be carry-over from other donors' samples.

The chain recombines TRBV14 with TRBJ1-4; perhaps TRBD1 as D (5 bases). Germline V gene sequence: CDR1 SGHDN, CDR2 FVKESK. The CDR3 is 11 residues long. Trimming pared 3 bases from V and 13 bases from J, leaving 9 bases between. CDR3 in amino acids: CASSHPGPLFF. The CDR3 bases are TGTGCCAGCAGCCATCCGGGACCACTGTTTTTT. The whole variable domain, filled in from reference TRBV14 and TRBJ1-4, reads EAGVTQFPSHSVIEKGQTVTLRCDPISGHDNLYWYRRVMGKEIKFLLHFVKESKQDESGMPNNRFLAERTGGTYSTLKVQPAELEDSGVYFCASSHPGPLFFGSGTQLSVL.

This chain joins TRBV4-1 and TRBJ1-1; D might be TRBD1 (5 bases). Germline CDR1 reads MGHRA; CDR2 reads YSYEKL. Trimming shortened V by 3 bases and J by 1 base, and 9 bases separated the two germline ends. The CDR3 length is 14 residues. The CDR3 spells CASSQGRENTEAFF. The CDR3 DNA follows: TGCGCCAGCAGCCAGGGACGGGAGAACACTGAAGCTTTCTTT.

This chain uses TRBV28 with TRBJ2-7; D uncertain. The germline V and J ends were trimmed by 3 bases and 7 bases, with 10 bases remaining between them. CDR3 length equals 12 residues. CDR1 MDHEN and CDR2 SYDVKM come from the germline V gene. The CDR3 coding sequence is TGTGCCAGCAGTTTGACCTATCGGGAGCAGTACTTC. Encoded protein: CASSLTYREQYF. Complete variable domain (other parts from reference TRBV28 and TRBJ2-7): DVKVTQSSRYLVKRTGEKVFLECVQDMDHENMFWYRQDPGLGLRLIYFSYDVKMKEKGDIPEGYSVSREKKERFSLILESASTNQTSMYLCASSLTYREQYFGPGTRLTVT.

This clone has just one count. The rearrangement uses TRBV30 and TRBJ2-4; D not resolved. Trimming took 0 bases from V and 8 from J, leaving 5 bases between them. The CDR3 extends over 11 amino acids. In germline, CDR1 is GTSNPN, CDR2 SVGIG (reference sequence). The CDR3 DNA sequence: TGTGCCTGGAGTGTATCCGACATTCAGTACTTC. It codes for CAWSVSDIQYF.

The V and J genes are TRBV7-8 and TRBJ1-1; 7 bases are a match to TRBD1. CDR3 size: 15 residues. V lost 5 bases to trimming and J lost 1 base; unmatched junction nucleotides: 7. Germline V lookup: CDR1 SGHVS, CDR2 FQNEAQ. The DNA for the CDR3 is TGTGCCAGCAGCACCTACAGGGGAACGAACACTGAAGCTTTCTTT. Translation: CASSTYRGTNTEAFF.

This chain joins TRBV19 and TRBJ1-4; no clear D gene. The CDR3 is made up of 11 amino acids. V lost 4 bases, J lost 7 bases, and 4 bases lay in between. CDR1 and CDR2 (germline): LNHDA, SQIVND (reference sequence). CDR3 nucleotide sequence: TGTGCCAGTAGTACCGGTGAAAAACTGTTTTTT. Translation: CASSTGEKLFF.

The J gene is TRBJ1-5, the V gene TRBV19; 7 bases are a match to TRBD1. Germline CDR1 is LNHDA and CDR2 is SQIVND (reference sequence). J was trimmed by 6 bases and V by 6 bases; bases with no gene match: 8. The CDR3 contains 14 residues. The CDR3 DNA follows: TGTGCCAGTAGGGGGGTCCAGGGGGGTCAGCCCCAGCATTTT. Translating gives CASRGVQGGQPQHF.

The genes are TRBV6-6 and TRBJ2-7; D not certain. Germline-derived CDR1 and CDR2 are MNHNY and SVGAGI (reference sequence). CDR3 length: 14 amino acids. The V gene lost 3 bases and the J gene lost 2 bases, with 11 bases spanning the gap. In nucleotides, the CDR3 is TGTGCCAGCAGTTATAGAACCCCTGCCTACGAGCAGTACTTC. Translation: CASSYRTPAYEQYF.

V gene TRBV11-3 combines with J gene TRBJ2-3; TRBD1 or TRBD2 may be the D gene (5 bases each). Per the germline V gene, CDR1 is SGHNT and CDR2 is YENEEA. V was clipped by 3 bases and J by 7 bases, with 14 bases between them. This CDR3 is built from 14 residues. As DNA, the CDR3 is TGTGCCAGCAGCTTGGGCAGGGACGGGAATACGCAGTATTTT. Translating gives CASSLGRDGNTQYF.

The rearrangement links TRBV4-1 to TRBJ1-3, with D possibly being TRBD1 (5 bases). Trimming shortened V by 0 bases and J by 11 bases, and 11 bases separated the two germline ends. This CDR3 is built from 13 residues. Germline CDR1 MGHRA, CDR2 YSYEKL. CDR3 DNA: TGCGCCAGCAGCCAAGAATGGGGCTCCCCCATATATTTT. Translated: CASSQEWGSPIYF.

The chain links TRBV7-9 to TRBJ2-1, with a weak D call TRBD1 (6 bases). Trimming removed 5 bases at V and 3 bases at J, with 11 bases between. Germline V gene sequence: CDR1 SEHNR, CDR2 FQNEAQ (reference sequence). The CDR3 is made up of 14 amino acids. This chain's CDR3 is CASSPEGVYNEQFF. CDR3 DNA sequence: TGTGCCAGCAGCCCAGAGGGGGTCTACAATGAGCAGTTCTTC.

The rearrangement links TRBV5-4 to TRBJ2-7, with D unresolved. The CDR3 is 14 amino acids. Germline CDR1 is SGHNT and CDR2 is YYREEE (reference sequence). V was shortened by 4 bases and J by 2 bases, with 13 bases between the two germline ends. CDR3 residues: CASSPSATAYEQYF. DNA for the CDR3: TGTGCCAGCAGCCCGTCGGCTACAGCCTACGAGCAGTACTTC.

The chain links TRBV5-1 to TRBJ2-5; D is perhaps TRBD1 (6 bases). Germline V gene sequence: CDR1 SGHRS, CDR2 YFSETQ. Deletions cut 4 bases from V and 0 bases from J, with 7 bases between. The CDR3 contains 13 residues. The CDR3 loop is CASSRTDQETQYF. The DNA of the CDR3 is TGCGCCAGCAGCCGGACAGACCAAGAGACCCAGTACTTC. Full variable domain (outside the CDR3, taken from reference TRBV5-1 and TRBJ2-5): KAGVTQTPRYLIKTRGQQVTLSCSPISGHRSVSWYQQTPGQGLQFLFEYFSETQRNKGNFPGRFSGRQFSNSRSEMNVSTLELGDSALYLCASSRTDQETQYFGPGTRLLVL.

J is TRBJ2-2 and V is TRBV7-9, with D possibly being TRBD2 (7 bases). V shed 9 bases and J shed 4 bases, with 18 bases lying between them. Germline CDR1 reads SEHNR; CDR2 reads FQNEAQ (reference sequence). The CDR3 runs to 15 residues. CDR3 coding DNA: TGTGCCAGTACTCTAGGGGGGGCAGTCACCGGGGAGCTGTTTTTT. Translated, it gives CASTLGGAVTGELFF.

J is TRBJ2-7 and V is TRBV7-6; TRBD1 agrees at 8 bases. From germline, CDR1 is SGHVS and CDR2 FNYEAQ. After removal of 5 bases from V and 0 bases from J, the junction contained 6 bases not matched to a gene. CDR3 size: 15 residues. This CDR3 is CASSLGQGYSYEQYF. CDR3 DNA sequence: TGTGCCAGCAGCCTCGGACAGGGTTACTCCTACGAGCAGTACTTC.

The chain joins TRBV7-2 to TRBJ1-1; D remains unclear. This CDR3 comprises 13 residues. Trimming stripped 1 base from V and 11 bases from J, with 14 bases between. Germline CDR1 is SGHTA and CDR2 is FQGNSA. Written as DNA, the CDR3 is TGTGCCAGCAGCTTAGAGTCCTCTCGAATCGCTTTCTTT. Its protein product is CASSLESSRIAFF.

The chain links TRBV7-3 to TRBJ1-4; D not resolved. This CDR3 spans 16 amino acids. Germline V gene sequence: CDR1 SGHTA, CDR2 FQGTGA. The ends were cut back, 5 bases at V and 5 bases at J, with 18 bases in the middle. The CDR3 sequence is CASSLPGAPINEKLFF. The CDR3 region has the DNA TGTGCCAGCAGCCTCCCCGGTGCACCGATAAATGAAAAACTGTTTTTT.

The CDR3 DNA is TGTGCCAGCAGTACCATAATCGGACGGGACACTGAAGCTTTCTTT. Translation: CASSTIIGRDTEAFF. V gene TRBV6-5 combines with J gene TRBJ1-1; D gene uncertain. The CDR3 sequence is 15 residues long. Trimming pared 5 bases from V and 3 bases from J, leaving 16 bases between. The germline gives CDR1 MNHEY, CDR2 SVGAGI.

V is TRBV10-2 and J is TRBJ2-5; D not resolved. The CDR3 consists of 13 residues. The V end lost 4 bases, the J end lost 5 bases, and 11 bases lay between the germline ends. In germline, CDR1 is WSHSY, CDR2 SAAADI. The CDR3 spells CASSGLGRETQYF. In DNA, the CDR3 is TGCGCCAGCAGTGGGCTGGGCAGGGAGACCCAGTACTTC.

The V call is TRBV7-2, the J call TRBJ2-2; TRBD2 agrees at 7 bases. J lost 6 bases, V lost 4 bases, and 14 bases had no gene match. CDR3 length equals 17 residues. The germline V gene encodes CDR1 SGHTA and CDR2 FQGNSA. The CDR3 bases are TGTGCCAGCAGCTCCCCTCTAGCGGTCTGGCACCCCGGGGAGCTGTTTTTT. It translates to CASSSPLAVWHPGELFF.

The CDR3 loop is CASSLGSSYNSPLHF. In DNA, the CDR3 is TGTGCCAGCAGCTTAGGGTCCTCCTATAATTCACCCCTCCACTTT. The chain has TRBV7-9 and TRBJ1-6; no clear D gene. The CDR3 loop spans 15 amino acids. Germline CDR1 SEHNR, CDR2 FQNEAQ (reference sequence). The germline V and J ends were trimmed by 1 base and 0 bases, with 4 bases remaining between them.

The rearrangement joins TRBV5-1 to TRBJ2-3; D gene unclear. With 0 bases removed from V and 3 bases from J, the gap between germline ends came to 5 bases. Germline loops: CDR1 SGHRS, CDR2 YFSETQ. CDR3 size: 13 residues. The CDR3 region is CASSLESTDTQYF. CDR3 sequence (DNA): TGCGCCAGCAGCTTGGAGTCTACAGATACGCAGTATTTT. Full variable domain (rest looked up from reference TRBV5-1 and TRBJ2-3): KAGVTQTPRYLIKTRGQQVTLSCSPISGHRSVSWYQQTPGQGLQFLFEYFSETQRNKGNFPGRFSGRQFSNSRSEMNVSTLELGDSALYLCASSLESTDTQYFGPGTRLTVL.

In DNA, the CDR3 is TGTGCCACCAGCCCCCCTTACAATGAGCAGTTCTTC. It is translated as CATSPPYNEQFF. The chain combines TRBV15 with TRBJ2-1; D not certain. Trimming removed 5 bases at V and 4 bases at J, with 6 bases between. CDR3 length: 12 amino acids. Germline assignment: CDR1 LNHNV and CDR2 YYDKDF (reference sequence).

The chain carries TRBV9 and TRBJ1-5, with D tentatively TRBD1 (5 bases). The germline CDR1 and CDR2 sequences are SGDLS and YYNGEE. The CDR3 is 15 residues long. V lost 0 bases to trimming and J lost 4 bases, with 11 bases between them. CDR3 coding DNA: TGTGCCAGCAGCGTAGAGGGACTGGCAAATCAGCCCCAGCATTTT. Its translation: CASSVEGLANQPQHF.

The V gene is TRBV7-9, the J gene TRBJ1-1; 8 nucleotides align to TRBD1. Germline CDR1 and CDR2: SEHNR and FQNEAQ (reference sequence). CDR3 length: 15 residues. Trimming took 4 bases from V and 2 from J; bases not matched to a gene: 6. CDR3 bases: TGTGCCAGCAGCTCCGGACAGGGAGGTAACACTGAAGCTTTCTTT. Encoded protein: CASSSGQGGNTEAFF.

CDR3 sequence reads: CSVETGGDDTGELFF. Here the CDR3 DNA reads TGCAGCGTTGAGACAGGGGGCGACGACACCGGGGAGCTGTTTTTT. V is TRBV29-1 and J is TRBJ2-2; 10 nucleotides align to TRBD1. The CDR3 sequence is 15 residues long. The V segment lost 3 bases and the J segment 3 bases; nucleotides outside the gene matches: 4. CDR1 and CDR2 (germline): SQVTM, ANQGSEA.

The chain joins TRBV19 to TRBJ1-5; D might be TRBD1 (6 bases). This CDR3 is built from 15 residues. Germline V lookup: CDR1 LNHDA, CDR2 SQIVND (reference sequence). Trimming left V 3 bases short and J 6 bases short, with 15 bases between. As DNA, the CDR3 is TGTGCCAGTAGTATTAACGGGGGCACAGGTCAGCCCCAGCATTTT. It encodes CASSINGGTGQPQHF.

V is TRBV30 and J is TRBJ1-6; tentative D call: TRBD1 (5 bases). CDR1 and CDR2 (germline): GTSNPN, SVGIG (reference sequence). The CDR3 spans 12 residues. The V and J ends lost 2 bases and 11 bases respectively, with 10 bases between them. CDR3 in DNA: TGTGCCTGGAGTCATTCGACAGCACCCCTCCACTTT. It is translated as CAWSHSTAPLHF. The full variable domain, rest sourced from reference TRBV30 and TRBJ1-6, is SQTIHQWPATLVQPVGSPLSLECTVEGTSNPNLYWYRQAAGRGLQLLFYSVGIGQISSEVPQNLSASRPQDRQFILSSKKLLLSDSGFYLCAWSHSTAPLHFGNGTRLTVT.

CDR3 sequence: CASSGGLGNTEAFF. The CDR3 DNA sequence: TGTGCCAGCAGCGGGGGACTCGGGAACACTGAAGCTTTCTTT. The V and J genes are TRBV11-2 and TRBJ1-1; D possibly corresponds to TRBD1 (5 bases). The CDR3 runs 14 residues. CDR1 and CDR2 from the germline V gene are SGHAT and FQNNGV. V lost 5 bases and J 1 base, leaving 11 bases between the germline ends.

This rearrangement joins TRBV5-4 to TRBJ2-5, with 7 bases fitting TRBD2. Unmatched junction bases numbered 10, after V lost 2 bases and J lost 3 bases. CDR3 length: 16 residues. CDR1 and CDR2 from the germline V gene are SGHNT and YYREEE (reference sequence). Here the CDR3 reads CASSFPGHGGKETQYF. For the CDR3, the DNA is TGTGCCAGCAGCTTTCCAGGCCACGGGGGGAAAGAGACCCAGTACTTC.